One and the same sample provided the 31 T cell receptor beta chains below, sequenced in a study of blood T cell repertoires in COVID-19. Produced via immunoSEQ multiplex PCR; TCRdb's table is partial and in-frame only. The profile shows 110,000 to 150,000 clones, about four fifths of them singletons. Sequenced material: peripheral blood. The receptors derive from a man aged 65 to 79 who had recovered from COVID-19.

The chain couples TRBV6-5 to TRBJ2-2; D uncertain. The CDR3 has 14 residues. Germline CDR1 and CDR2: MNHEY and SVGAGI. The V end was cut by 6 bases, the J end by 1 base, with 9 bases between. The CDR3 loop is CASSISENTGELFF. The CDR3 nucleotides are TGTGCCAGCAGCATCTCAGAGAACACCGGGGAGCTGTTTTTT.

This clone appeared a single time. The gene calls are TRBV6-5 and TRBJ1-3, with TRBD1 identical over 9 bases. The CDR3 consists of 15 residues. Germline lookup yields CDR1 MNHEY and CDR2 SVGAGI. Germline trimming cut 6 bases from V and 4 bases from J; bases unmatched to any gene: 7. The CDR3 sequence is CASRLDRGEGNTIYF. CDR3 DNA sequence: TGTGCCAGCAGGCTAGACAGGGGGGAAGGAAACACCATATATTTT.

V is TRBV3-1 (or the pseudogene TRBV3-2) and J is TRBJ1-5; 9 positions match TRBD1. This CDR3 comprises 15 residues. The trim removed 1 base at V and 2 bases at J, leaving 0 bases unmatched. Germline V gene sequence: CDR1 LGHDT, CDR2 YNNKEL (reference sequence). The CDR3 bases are TGTGCCAGCAGCCAAGGGACAGGGGGCAATCAGCCCCAGCATTTT. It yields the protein CASSQGTGGNQPQHF.

CDR3 loop: CASSYDSTNEKLFF. CDR3 nucleotide sequence: TGTGCCAGCTCTTACGACAGCACCAATGAAAAACTGTTTTTT. The chain combines TRBV18 with TRBJ1-4, with D perhaps TRBD1 (5 bases). The CDR3 totals 14 residues. Deletions cut 6 bases from V and 5 bases from J, with 13 bases between. Looked up from germline, CDR1 is KGHSH and CDR2 is LQKENI.

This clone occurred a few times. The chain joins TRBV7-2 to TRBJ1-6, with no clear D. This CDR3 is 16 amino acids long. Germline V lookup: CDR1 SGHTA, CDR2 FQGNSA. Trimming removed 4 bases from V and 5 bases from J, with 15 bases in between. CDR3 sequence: CASSSAPQTNNSPLHF. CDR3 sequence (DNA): TGTGCCAGCAGCTCCGCCCCACAGACTAATAATTCACCCCTCCACTTT.

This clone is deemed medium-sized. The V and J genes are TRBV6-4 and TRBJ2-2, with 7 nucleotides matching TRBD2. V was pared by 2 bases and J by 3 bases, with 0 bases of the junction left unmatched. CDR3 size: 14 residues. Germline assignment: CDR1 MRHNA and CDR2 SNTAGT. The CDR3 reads CASSDGLDTGELFF. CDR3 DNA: TGTGCCAGCAGTGACGGACTAGACACCGGGGAGCTGTTTTTT.

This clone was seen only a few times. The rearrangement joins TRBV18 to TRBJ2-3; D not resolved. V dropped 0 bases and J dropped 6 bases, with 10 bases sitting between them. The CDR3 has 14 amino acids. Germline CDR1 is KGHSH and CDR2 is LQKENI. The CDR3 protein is CASSPPSSQDTQYF. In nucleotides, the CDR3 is TGTGCCAGCTCACCACCGTCATCCCAGGATACGCAGTATTTT. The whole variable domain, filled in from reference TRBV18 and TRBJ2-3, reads NAGVMQNPRHLVRRRGQEARLRCSPMKGHSHVYWYRQLPEEGLKFMVYLQKENIIDESGMPKERFSAEFPKEGPSILRIQQVVRGDSAAYFCASSPPSSQDTQYFGPGTRLTVL.

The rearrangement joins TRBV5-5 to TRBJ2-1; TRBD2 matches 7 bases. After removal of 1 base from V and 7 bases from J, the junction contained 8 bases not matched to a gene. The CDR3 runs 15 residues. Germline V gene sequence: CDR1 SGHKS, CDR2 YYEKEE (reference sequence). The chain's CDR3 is CASSLFAGAGNEQFF. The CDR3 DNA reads TGTGCCAGCAGCTTGTTCGCGGGAGCAGGAAATGAGCAGTTCTTC.

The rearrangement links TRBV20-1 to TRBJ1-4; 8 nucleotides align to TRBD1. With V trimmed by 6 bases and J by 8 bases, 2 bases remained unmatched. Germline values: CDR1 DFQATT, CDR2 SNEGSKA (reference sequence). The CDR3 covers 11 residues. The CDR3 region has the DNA TGCAGTGCCTGGGACAGGGAAAAACTGTTTTTT. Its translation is CSAWDREKLFF.

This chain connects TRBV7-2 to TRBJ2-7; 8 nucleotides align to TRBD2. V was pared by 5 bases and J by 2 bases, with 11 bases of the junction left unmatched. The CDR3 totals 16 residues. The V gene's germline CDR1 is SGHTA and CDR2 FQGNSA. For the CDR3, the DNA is TGTGCCAGCAGCCAACAGTCCGGGACTAGAGCCTACGAGCAGTACTTC. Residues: CASSQQSGTRAYEQYF.

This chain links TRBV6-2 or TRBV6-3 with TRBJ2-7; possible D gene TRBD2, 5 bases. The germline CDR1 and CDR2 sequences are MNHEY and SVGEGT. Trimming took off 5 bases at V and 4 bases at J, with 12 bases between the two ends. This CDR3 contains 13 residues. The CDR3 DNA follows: TGTGCCAGCAGTCTTCCCGGCGGGTACGAGCAGTACTTC. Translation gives CASSLPGGYEQYF.

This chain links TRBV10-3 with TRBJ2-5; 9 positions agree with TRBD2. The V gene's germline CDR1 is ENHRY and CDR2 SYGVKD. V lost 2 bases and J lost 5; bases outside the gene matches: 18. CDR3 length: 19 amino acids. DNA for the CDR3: TGTGCCATCAGTGAGCCCCAGGGTCGTGGCGGGAGGGCCCTGGAGACCCAGTACTTC. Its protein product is CAISEPQGRGGRALETQYF.

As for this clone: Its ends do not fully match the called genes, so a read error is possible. This CDR3 reads CASSDPSSLEVF. The CDR3 region has the DNA TGTGCCAGCAGCGACCCTAGCTCACTAGAGGTCTTC. The rearrangement joins TRBV9 to TRBJ2-1, with a tentative D call TRBD2 (5 bases). The CDR3 sequence is 12 residues long. Germline V lookup: CDR1 SGDLS, CDR2 YYNGEE.

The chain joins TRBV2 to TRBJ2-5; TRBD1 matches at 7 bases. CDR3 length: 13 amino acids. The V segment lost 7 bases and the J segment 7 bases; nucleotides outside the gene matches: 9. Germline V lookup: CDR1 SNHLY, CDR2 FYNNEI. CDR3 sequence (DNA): TGTGCCAGCAAGGGGGCACAAGCAGGGACCCAGTACTTC. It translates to CASKGAQAGTQYF.

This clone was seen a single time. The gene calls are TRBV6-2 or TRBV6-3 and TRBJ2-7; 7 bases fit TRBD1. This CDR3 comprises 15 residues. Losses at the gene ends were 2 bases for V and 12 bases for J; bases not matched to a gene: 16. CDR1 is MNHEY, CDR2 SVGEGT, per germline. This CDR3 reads CASSYGDRQGSWSYF. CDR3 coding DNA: TGTGCCAGCAGTTACGGGGACCGACAGGGCTCATGGTCGTACTTC.

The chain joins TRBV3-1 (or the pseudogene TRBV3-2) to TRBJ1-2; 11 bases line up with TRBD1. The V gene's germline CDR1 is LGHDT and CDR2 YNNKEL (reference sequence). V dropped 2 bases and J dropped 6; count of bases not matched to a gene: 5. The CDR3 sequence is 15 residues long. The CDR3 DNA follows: TGTGCCAGCAGCCAAAGAGGGGACAGGGGGGATGGCTACACCTTC. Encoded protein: CASSQRGDRGDGYTF.

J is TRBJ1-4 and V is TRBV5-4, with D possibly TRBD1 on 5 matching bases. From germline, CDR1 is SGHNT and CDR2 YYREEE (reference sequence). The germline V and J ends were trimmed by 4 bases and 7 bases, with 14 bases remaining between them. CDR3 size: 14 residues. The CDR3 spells CASSPGPVLEKLFF. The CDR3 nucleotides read TGTGCCAGCAGCCCAGGGCCGGTCCTTGAAAAACTGTTTTTT.

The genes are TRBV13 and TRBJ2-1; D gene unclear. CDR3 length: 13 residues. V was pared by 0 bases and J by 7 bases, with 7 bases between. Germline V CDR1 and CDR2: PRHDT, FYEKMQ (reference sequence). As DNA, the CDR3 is TGTGCCAGCAGCTTAGGGTACGGGAATGAGCAGTTCTTC. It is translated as CASSLGYGNEQFF.

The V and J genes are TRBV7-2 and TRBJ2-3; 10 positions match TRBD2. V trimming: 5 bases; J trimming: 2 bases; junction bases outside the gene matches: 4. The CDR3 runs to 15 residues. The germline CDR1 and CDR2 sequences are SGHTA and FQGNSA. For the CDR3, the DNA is TGTGCCAGCAGCACTAGCGGGGCGTTCACAGATACGCAGTATTTT. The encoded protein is CASSTSGAFTDTQYF.

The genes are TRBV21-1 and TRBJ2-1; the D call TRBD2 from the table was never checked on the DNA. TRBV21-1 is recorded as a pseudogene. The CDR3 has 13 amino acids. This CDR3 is CASSKGGLIEQFF. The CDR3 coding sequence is TGTGCCAGCAGCAAAGGTGGACTCATTGAGCAGTTCTTC.

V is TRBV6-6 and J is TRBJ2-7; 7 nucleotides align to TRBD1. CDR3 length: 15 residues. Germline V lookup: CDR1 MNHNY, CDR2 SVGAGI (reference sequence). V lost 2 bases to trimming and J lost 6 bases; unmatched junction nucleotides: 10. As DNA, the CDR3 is TGTGCCAGCAGTTACGTTCGACAGGGTCAGGCCGAGCAGTACTTC. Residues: CASSYVRQGQAEQYF.

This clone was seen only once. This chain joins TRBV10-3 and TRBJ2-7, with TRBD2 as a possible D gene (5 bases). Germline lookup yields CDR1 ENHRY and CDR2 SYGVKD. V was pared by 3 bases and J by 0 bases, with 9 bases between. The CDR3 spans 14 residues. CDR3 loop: CAISDRGFSYEQYF. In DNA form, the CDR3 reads TGTGCCATCAGTGACCGGGGATTCTCCTACGAGCAGTACTTC.

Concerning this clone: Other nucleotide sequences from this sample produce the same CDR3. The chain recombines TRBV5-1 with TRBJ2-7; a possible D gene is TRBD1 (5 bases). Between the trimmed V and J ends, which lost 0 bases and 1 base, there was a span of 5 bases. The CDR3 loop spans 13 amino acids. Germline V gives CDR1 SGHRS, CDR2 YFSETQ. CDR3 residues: CASSLGQSYEQYF. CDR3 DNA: TGCGCCAGCAGCTTGGGACAGTCCTACGAGCAGTACTTC. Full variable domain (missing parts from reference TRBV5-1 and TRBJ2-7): KAGVTQTPRYLIKTRGQQVTLSCSPISGHRSVSWYQQTPGQGLQFLFEYFSETQRNKGNFPGRFSGRQFSNSRSEMNVSTLELGDSALYLCASSLGQSYEQYFGPGTRLTVT.

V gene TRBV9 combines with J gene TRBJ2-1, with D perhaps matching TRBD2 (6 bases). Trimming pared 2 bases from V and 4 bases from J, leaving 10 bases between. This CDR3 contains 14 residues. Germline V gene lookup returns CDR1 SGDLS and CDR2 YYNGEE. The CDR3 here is CASSVRDLYNEQFF. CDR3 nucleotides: TGTGCCAGCAGCGTTAGGGACTTGTACAATGAGCAGTTCTTC.

CDR3 nucleotide sequence: TGTGCCAGCAGCCGACAGAATAGCAATCAGCCCCAGCATTTT. It yields the protein CASSRQNSNQPQHF. The chain employs TRBV5-6 and TRBJ1-5; D perhaps matches TRBD1 (5 bases). Trimming took 4 bases from V and 0 from J, leaving 8 bases between them. The CDR3 totals 14 residues. CDR1 SGHDT and CDR2 YYEEEE come from the germline V gene.

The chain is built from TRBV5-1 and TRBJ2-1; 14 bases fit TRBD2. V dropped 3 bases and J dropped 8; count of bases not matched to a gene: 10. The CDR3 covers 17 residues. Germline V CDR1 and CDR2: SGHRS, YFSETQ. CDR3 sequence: CASSSLGLAGVSDEQFF. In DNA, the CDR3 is TGCGCCAGCAGCTCATTGGGACTAGCGGGAGTAAGCGATGAGCAGTTCTTC.

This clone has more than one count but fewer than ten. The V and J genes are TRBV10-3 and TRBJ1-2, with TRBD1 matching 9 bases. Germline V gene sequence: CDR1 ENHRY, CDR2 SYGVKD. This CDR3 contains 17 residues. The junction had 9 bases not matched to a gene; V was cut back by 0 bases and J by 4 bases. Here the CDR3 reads CAISESGQGLLIYGYTF. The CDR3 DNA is TGTGCCATCAGTGAGTCGGGACAGGGACTATTAATCTATGGCTACACCTTC.

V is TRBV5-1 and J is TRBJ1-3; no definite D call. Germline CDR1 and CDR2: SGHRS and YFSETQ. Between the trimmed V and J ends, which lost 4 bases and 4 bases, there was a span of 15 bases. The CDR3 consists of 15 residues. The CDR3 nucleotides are TGCGCCAGCAGCCAACTTGGGGAGGTGGGAAACACCATATATTTT. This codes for CASSQLGEVGNTIYF.

This CDR3 reads CASRRTGSNTGELFF. CDR3 nucleotides: TGTGCCAGCAGACGGACAGGGTCGAACACCGGGGAGCTGTTTTTT. The chain joins TRBV9 to TRBJ2-2, with 8 bases fitting TRBD1. CDR3 length: 15 residues. Germline V lookup: CDR1 SGDLS, CDR2 YYNGEE. With 5 bases clipped from V and 0 bases from J, the junction kept 3 bases outside the gene matches.

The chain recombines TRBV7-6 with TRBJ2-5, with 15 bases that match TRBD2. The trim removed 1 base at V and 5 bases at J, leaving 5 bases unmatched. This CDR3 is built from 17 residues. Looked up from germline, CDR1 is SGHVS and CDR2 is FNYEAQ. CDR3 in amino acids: CASSLVWTSGRGETQYF. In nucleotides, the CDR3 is TGTGCCAGCAGCTTAGTTTGGACTAGCGGGAGGGGTGAGACCCAGTACTTC.

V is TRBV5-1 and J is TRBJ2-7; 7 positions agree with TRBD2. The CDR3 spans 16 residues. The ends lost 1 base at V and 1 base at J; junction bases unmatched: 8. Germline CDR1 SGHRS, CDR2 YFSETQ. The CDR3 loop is CASSLLSPGGSYEQYF. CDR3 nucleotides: TGCGCCAGCAGCTTGTTGTCCCCGGGGGGTTCCTACGAGCAGTACTTC.